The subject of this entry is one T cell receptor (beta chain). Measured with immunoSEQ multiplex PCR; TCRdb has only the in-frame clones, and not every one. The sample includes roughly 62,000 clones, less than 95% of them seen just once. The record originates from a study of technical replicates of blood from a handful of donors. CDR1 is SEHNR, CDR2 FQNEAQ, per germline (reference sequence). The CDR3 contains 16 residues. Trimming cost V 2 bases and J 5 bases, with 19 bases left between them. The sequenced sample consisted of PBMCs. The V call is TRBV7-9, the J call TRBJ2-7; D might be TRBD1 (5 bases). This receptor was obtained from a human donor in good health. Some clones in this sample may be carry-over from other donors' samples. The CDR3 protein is CASSLIGAAQSDEQYF. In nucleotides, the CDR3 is TGTGCCAGCAGCTTAATAGGGGCGGCCCAGAGTGACGAGCAGTACTTC.